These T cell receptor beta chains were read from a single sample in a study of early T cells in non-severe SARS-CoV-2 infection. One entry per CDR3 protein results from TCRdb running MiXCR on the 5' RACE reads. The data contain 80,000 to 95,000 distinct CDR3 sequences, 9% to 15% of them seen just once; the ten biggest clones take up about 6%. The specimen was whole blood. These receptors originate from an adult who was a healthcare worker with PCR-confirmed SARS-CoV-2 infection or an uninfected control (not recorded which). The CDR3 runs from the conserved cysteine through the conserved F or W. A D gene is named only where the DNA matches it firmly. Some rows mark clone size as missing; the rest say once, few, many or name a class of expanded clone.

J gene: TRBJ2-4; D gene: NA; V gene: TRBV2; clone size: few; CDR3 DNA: TGTGCCAGCAGTGAACGGGGCGTGGGCCTGGAGACCAAAAACATTCAGTACTTC; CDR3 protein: CASSERGVGLETKNIQYF
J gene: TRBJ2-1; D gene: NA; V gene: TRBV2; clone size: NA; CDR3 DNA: TGTGCCAGCAGTGAGCCTAGGGTTGAGCAGTTCTTC; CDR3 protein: CASSEPRVEQFF
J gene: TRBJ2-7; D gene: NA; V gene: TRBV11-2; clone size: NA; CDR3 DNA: TGTGCCAGCAGCTTAGATAATTTACGGGAAACCGATAGAAGGCAGTACTTC; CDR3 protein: CASSLDNLRETDRRQYF
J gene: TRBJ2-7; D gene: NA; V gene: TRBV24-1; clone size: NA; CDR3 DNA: TGTGCCACCAGTGATCACAGGGTCTCCTACGAGCAGTACTTC; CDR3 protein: CATSDHRVSYEQYF
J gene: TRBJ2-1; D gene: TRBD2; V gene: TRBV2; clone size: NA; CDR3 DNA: TGTGCCACCTCGAGGCTAGCGGGTGAGCAGTTCTTC; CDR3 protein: CATSRLAGEQFF
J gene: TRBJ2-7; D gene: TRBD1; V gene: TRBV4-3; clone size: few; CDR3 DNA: TGCGCCAGCAGTTGGGACAGGGCCTACGAGCAGTACTTC; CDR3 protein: CASSWDRAYEQYF
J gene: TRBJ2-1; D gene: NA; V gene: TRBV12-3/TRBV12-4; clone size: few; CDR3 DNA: TGTGCCAGCAGTTTTGGGACTTTCTACAATGAGCAGTTCTTC; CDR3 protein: CASSFGTFYNEQFF
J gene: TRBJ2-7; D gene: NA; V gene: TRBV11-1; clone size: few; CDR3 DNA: TGTGCCAGCAGTCTGTTTAGTTCGGACACCTACGAGCAGTACTTC; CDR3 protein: CASSLFSSDTYEQYF
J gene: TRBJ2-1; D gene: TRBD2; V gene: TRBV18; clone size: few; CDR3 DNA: TGTGCCAGCTCACAAGGGGTACTAGCGGCTGAAACCATTAGCTCCTACAATGAGCAGTTCTTC; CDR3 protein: CASSQGVLAAETISSYNEQFF
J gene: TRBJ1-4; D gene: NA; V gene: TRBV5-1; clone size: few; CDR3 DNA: TGCGCCAGCAGCTTAGGTGGAACAACTAATGAAAAACTGTTTTTT; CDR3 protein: CASSLGGTTNEKLFF
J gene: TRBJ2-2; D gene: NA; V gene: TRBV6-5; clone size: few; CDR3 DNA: TGTGCCAGCAGTTACGTGAGGGCCGGGGAGCTGTTTTTT; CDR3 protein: CASSYVRAGELFF
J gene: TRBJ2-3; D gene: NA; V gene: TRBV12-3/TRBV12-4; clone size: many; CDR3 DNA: TGTGCCAGCAGTCTGGGACTTGCCACAGATACGCAGTATTTT; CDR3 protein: CASSLGLATDTQYF
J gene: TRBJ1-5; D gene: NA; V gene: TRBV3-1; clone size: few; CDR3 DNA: TGTGCCAGCAGCCAAGGGACACCCGGCAATCAGCCCCAGCATTTT; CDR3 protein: CASSQGTPGNQPQHF
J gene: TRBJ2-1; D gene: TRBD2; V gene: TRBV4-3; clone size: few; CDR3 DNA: TGCGCCAGCAGTCGTCTAGCGGGAGGATACTACAATGAGCAGTTCTTC; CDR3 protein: CASSRLAGGYYNEQFF
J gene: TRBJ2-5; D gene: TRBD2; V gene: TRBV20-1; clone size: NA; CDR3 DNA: TGCAGTGCTAGAGACTTAGCGGGGGGAGAGACCCAGTACTTC; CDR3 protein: CSARDLAGGETQYF
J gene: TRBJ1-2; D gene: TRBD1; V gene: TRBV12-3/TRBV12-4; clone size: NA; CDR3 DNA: TGTGCCAGCAGAACTACAGGGGGCGCCTTGCTTAACTTTGGCTACACCTTC; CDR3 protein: CASRTTGGALLNFGYTF
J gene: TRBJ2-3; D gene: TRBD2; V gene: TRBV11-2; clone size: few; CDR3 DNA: TGTGCCAGCAAGTTACCGGGACTAGCGGGATCTGATACGCAGTATTTT; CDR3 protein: CASKLPGLAGSDTQYF
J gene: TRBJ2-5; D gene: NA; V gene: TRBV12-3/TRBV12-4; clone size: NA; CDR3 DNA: TGTGCCAGCAGGCTCCAAGAGACCCAGTACTTC; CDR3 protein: CASRLQETQYF
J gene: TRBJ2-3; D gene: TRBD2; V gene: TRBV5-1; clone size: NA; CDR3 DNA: TGCGCCAGCAGCTTGGGACTAGCCCCAGATACGCAGTATTTT; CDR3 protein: CASSLGLAPDTQYF